This T cell receptor beta chain was obtained from a study of T cells after yellow fever vaccination (dated by TCRdb to about 2019). At the level of the whole study: The SMART-Seq v4 Ultra Low Input RNA kit was used to prepare libraries from fractions with low cell numbers. To follow T-cell clones before and after primary and booster YFV17D yellow fever vaccination, bulk TCR alpha and beta repertoires were sequenced over time. The cohort comprised two healthy male donors, one aged 18 to 29 and one aged 30 to 40 years. Blood was collected at multiple timepoints before and after primary and secondary immunization, and bulk PBMC replicates and cell subsets were isolated. Overall study outcomes, separate from this receptor: Because abundant contaminating clonotypes from the bulk population could be contained in FACS-sorted repertoires, computational filtering was required. A small fraction of clonotypes showed up in both the CD4 and CD8 compartments, probably as a result of convergent recombination. The secondary T-cell response was weaker than the primary response but faster, peaking on day 5 instead of day 15. Most clones expanded after primary vaccination (almost 98% of CD4 and around nine tenths of CD8) were re-detected after the booster, suggesting that broad memory maintenance occurred. Because the study included only a couple of donors, the extent to which the findings can be generalized is limited.

With regard to this clonotype: This receptor's antigen is unknown. Base qualities are not at hand, and no much larger clone is one base apart.

The sample's treatment or condition, from its label and the paper: live attenuated yellow fever vaccine strain. At every blood-draw timepoint, two biological replicates of bulk PBMCs were collected. PBMCs were isolated from peripheral blood using a standard Ficoll-Paque protocol. RNA was extracted with TriZol from bulk PBMCs, CD4 and CD8 fractions, and dextramer-positive and dextramer-negative fractions. TCR cDNA was synthesized by 5'RACE template switching, through which a universal primer site and unique molecular identifiers were introduced. Priming for cDNA synthesis came from both the TCR alpha and TCR beta constant segments. Library amplification involved two PCR steps, and the second step added sample barcodes and sequencing adapters. Sequencing of the libraries was done on either Illumina HiSeq 2500 (2x100 bp) or NovaSeq (2x150 bp). In the source study's methods: MIGEC was used to demultiplex reads and collapse the reads into UMI consensus sequences, and MiXCR was used for V(D)J alignment. Vaccine-responding clonotypes were identified with edgeR using replicate PBMC samples, with FDR below 0.01 and a log2 fold change above 5 up to day 15 being required. Each bulk clonotype received a CD4 or CD8 identity based on whether the sequenced CD4 or CD8 repertoire contained that clonotype at higher abundance. Clones were called with MiXCR by TCRdb after fastp trimmed the public reads at Q25, and only in-frame beta chains were retained. Identical CDR3 protein sequences are pooled into one entry, listed with their most common genes and DNA. The V and J calls shown here were made by TCRdb, not taken from the authors' results. The sample contains roughly 310,000 distinct CDR3 sequences, roughly 9.4% of them found a single time. The ten largest make up about a sixth of the sample.

V is cut back by 4 bases and J by 6 bases, with 7 bases in the junction unmatched. The CDR1 and CDR2 encoded by the germline V gene (reference sequence) are SGHKS and YYEKEE. Counted from cysteine to phenylalanine, this CDR3 has 16 amino acids. Only the CDR3 region is kept as DNA, spanning 48 bases read in frame from base 1. The rearrangement joined TRBV5-5 to TRBJ1-4, and TRBD1 matches 12 of the central bases. The sequence was collected from a man between 18 and 35 years old who received the YFV17D yellow fever vaccine. The sample here was PBMCs, taken on the day of the first yellow fever vaccination. In nucleotides, the sequence is TGTGCCAGCAGCCTCGGGACAGGGGGCGGTGATGAAAAACTGTTTTTT. Its protein reads: CASSLGTGGGDEKLFF.